The present entry profiles one TCR beta chain with its context. The target antigen is unknown. The data stem from a study of cytomegalovirus exposure and HLA in healthy donors. Study-wide background: Earlier, fewer than 140 million unique TCR beta sequences were recovered from roughly 200 million T cells by an analysis. About 85 million unique TCRs from HLA-typed donors were held in an early release of data.

Findings and limits, study-wide: Later on, analysis showed that most CMV-associated TCR beta chains appeared to be HLA-restricted.

The CDR3 spans 17 residues. With 1 base removed from V and 0 bases from J, the gap between germline ends came to 15 bases. The germline CDR1 and CDR2 sequences are MDHEN and SYDVKM. This PCR relied on a set of 60 Vbeta primers and 13 Jbeta primers. Here immunoSEQ multiplex PCR was the method, and the copy in TCRdb shows in-frame clones only, minus some. The sample's table shows approximately 140,000 clones. Sequenced input: PBMCs. This sequence was found in a young woman in good health and CMV-seronegative. The chain combines TRBV28 with TRBJ1-2; D might be TRBD1 (5 bases). CDR3 sequence (DNA): TGTGCCAGCAGTTTATCCGGGGAGGGGCGCCCTAACTATGGCTACACCTTC. It is translated as CASSLSGEGRPNYGYTF.